This T cell receptor beta chain derives from a study of T cells expressing NK-cell markers (dated by TCRdb to the early 2020s). About the study as a whole: TCR beta-chain repertoires were profiled in sorted CD3+CD56+NKG2C+, CD3+CD56+NKG2C- and CD3+CD56-NKG2C+ T-cell subsets from several donors. Randomly selected healthy volunteers, three men and five women, were used as the eight sequenced donors. Sequencing of the libraries produced 2 x 150 bp reads on Illumina HiSeq 2000/2500, MiSeq or NextSeq. Seven of the eight sequenced donors were HCMV-seropositive and one was HCMV-seronegative.

Inclusive of the bounding cysteine and phenylalanine, the CDR3 is 14 residues long. No nucleotide data were recorded. The sequencing machine was an Illumina HiSeq 2000. TCR beta cDNA libraries were made by 5'RACE template switching that added a universal primer site and unique molecular identifiers. Priming for cDNA synthesis came from the TCR beta constant segment, and two successive PCR amplification steps followed. In the authors' own workflow: MIGEC was used to demultiplex reads and group the reads by UMI, and MiTCR was used to assemble and quantify clonotypes. To exclude erroneous sequences, only TCR cDNA sequences supported by at least two reads were retained. Downstream repertoire analysis used the tcR package, and clonotypes were matched across fractions by CDR3 nucleotide sequence plus V segment. VDJmatch was used to annotate antigen specificity against VDJdb, with one amino acid substitution in CDR3 permitted. TCRdb reprocessed the reads; each CDR3 protein sequence makes one entry, and DNA is unavailable. Clone size and V and J calls follow TCRdb, not the original study. In this sample's table one finds roughly 420,000 distinct CDR3 sequences. The top ten hold 7.3% of the sample.

HCMV serostatus was determined by detecting HCMV-specific IgG in serum with a commercial ELISA kit. Ficoll density gradient centrifugation was used to isolate peripheral blood mononuclear cells from blood. Of note for this clonotype: Its specific antigen is unknown.

The study at large found these results: Whether the expanded NKG2C-expressing T cell clones were specific for HCMV antigens remained unclear. Those dominant clonotypes were again the most abundant among CD3+CD56-NKG2C+ cells in a handful of donors, at roughly 28.3-60.1%. For about 6 donors, the dominant CD3+CD56+NKG2C+ clonotypes were among the top 10 CD8+ clonotypes and accounted for about 1.0-7.0% of CD8+ T cells.

This clonotype was sampled from a woman between 18 and 69 years old in good health. Input material: blood T cells: a sorted CD56 or NKG2C T cell subset, CD4+ or CD8+ T cells, or bulk PBMC T cells (not recorded which). The sequence joins TRBV12-3 or TRBV12-4 to TRBJ2-5; with no DNA, the TCRdb D assignment of TRBD1 cannot be verified. The CDR3 reads CAITLRGGEETQYF.